This entry is about one T cell receptor (beta chain). CDR1 and CDR2 from the germline V gene are SGHDT and YYEEEE. V was clipped by 4 bases and J by 6 bases, with 25 bases between them. The CDR3 runs to 17 residues. This record comes from a study of T cell changes during pregnancy in multiple sclerosis. Profiling relied on immunoSEQ multiplex PCR, and the TCRdb table lists in-frame clones only, not all of them. The repertoire has tens of thousands of clones, roughly 90% of them found once; the top ten carry more than 8%. Specimen: peripheral blood, collected after pregnancy. This receptor was taken from a female donor in good health, enrolled as a control in a pregnancy study. This chain uses TRBV5-6 with TRBJ1-1, with D possibly TRBD1 on 6 matching bases. In nucleotides, the CDR3 is TGTGCCAGCAGCGCAACCGTCGGGGGGCGCGGGCCGTCTGAAGCTTTCTTT. This encodes CASSATVGGRGPSEAFF.